The T cell receptor beta chain described here comes from a study of blood T cells in healthy people across ages. Study observations and caveats: Estimates drawn from one million T cells were deemed to understate diversity.

Note on this clonotype: The antigen remains undetermined.

Healthy Caucasians from Russia aged roughly 6 to 95 served as donors. Peripheral blood from each donor was collected in a volume of roughly 9.2 milliliters. Sample-barcoded 5' priming and a J-beta primer mix drove a second PCR of roughly 6 to 12 cycles. Sequencing recovered at least 2.5 million CDR3-containing paired-end reads from each sample. Using its own MiXCR run on the 5' RACE reads, TCRdb lists one record per CDR3 protein. The table records about 970,000 distinct CDR3 sequences, 51% of them present only once. Trimming took 4 bases from V and 2 from J; bases not matched to a gene: 4. This CDR3 region has 15 residues. In germline, CDR1 is PRHDT, CDR2 FYEKMQ (reference sequence).

The sequenced material came from blood. This sequence joins TRBV13 and TRBJ2-2; 7 bases agree with TRBD1. This receptor was taken from a woman aged 60-75 years in good health. CDR3 region: CASSYRQGNTGELFF. For the CDR3, the DNA is TGTGCCAGCAGCTATCGACAGGGTAACACCGGGGAGCTGTTTTTT.